Sequencing of this T cell receptor beta chain was carried out in a study of T cell responses to AZD1222 COVID-19 vaccine. Study outcomes and limitations: Repertoires were obtained solely post-peak T cell response. Clonal diversity was possibly underestimated, and white British individuals and females predominated among donors. Receipt of two AZD1222 doses was followed by a rise in Spike-specific TCR breadth and depth.

Profiled with immunoSEQ multiplex PCR; TCRdb holds only in-frame clones, not every one. The data contain some 99,000 clones, roughly 86% of them singletons. The germline V gene has CDR1 SGHRS and CDR2 YFSETQ. There are 13 residues in the CDR3. Germline trimming cut 5 bases from V and 7 bases from J; bases unmatched to any gene: 7. Note on this clone: The antigen is unknown.

The clonotype comes from an adult who received the AZD1222 COVID-19 vaccine. The chain has TRBV5-1 and TRBJ2-7, with TRBD1 identical over 9 bases. Sequenced material: peripheral blood, taken 28 days after the second AZD1222 dose. The CDR3 bases are TGCGCCAGCAGGGGACAGGGAACCCGGGAGCAGTACTTC. It specifies CASRGQGTREQYF. Full variable domain (remainder filled in from reference TRBV5-1 and TRBJ2-7): KAGVTQTPRYLIKTRGQQVTLSCSPISGHRSVSWYQQTPGQGLQFLFEYFSETQRNKGNFPGRFSGRQFSNSRSEMNVSTLELGDSALYLCASRGQGTREQYFGPGTRLTVT.